This TCR beta chain was profiled in a study of blood T cell repertoires in COVID-19. Study-wide background: Both acute and convalescent COVID-19 samples were obtained from the United States, Italy and Spain.

Per the original data handling: Reference gene primer amplification yielded estimated nucleated cell counts. The protocol was immunoSEQ multiplex PCR, while the TCRdb copy is restricted to in-frame clones and leaves out a portion. V, J and clone size are those of that table, while D and trimming were read from the DNA. In the table there are 200,000 to 250,000 clones, around 81% of which are singletons. There are 13 residues in the CDR3. Between the trimmed V and J ends, which lost 6 bases and 5 bases, there was a span of 14 bases. Clinical histories supplied by participants themselves formed the basis of cohort assignment.

The sample was PBMCs or T cells enriched from blood (not recorded which). V usage is TRBV12-3 or TRBV12-4 and J usage is TRBJ2-7, with D possibly being TRBD2 (5 bases). This TCR came from a woman aged 45-65 years with acute COVID-19. CDR3: CASRIAGGNEQYF. In nucleotides, the CDR3 is TGTGCCAGCAGAATCGCGGGCGGCAACGAGCAGTACTTC.